What follows is one TCR beta chain and its context. The sample belongs to a study of CD8+ T cells in alopecia areata. Germline CDR1 reads SGHRS; CDR2 reads YFSETQ. This CDR3 has 13 amino acids. The trim removed 5 bases at V and 3 bases at J, leaving 2 bases unmatched. As the sequencing template, cDNA was produced by extracting RNA and reverse transcribing it. Using immunoSEQ multiplex PCR, the repertoire was profiled, and TCRdb retains in-frame clones only, with some absent. The data show about 160,000 clones, about 90% seen once. The sequence came from a human donor with alopecia areata. The sequencing used CD8+ T cells sorted from blood, collected at week 0. The V and J genes are TRBV5-1 and TRBJ2-1, with 7 bases lining up with TRBD1. DNA for the CDR3: TGCGCCAGCAGTAGACAGGGCTACAATGAGCAGTTCTTC. Translated: CASSRQGYNEQFF.